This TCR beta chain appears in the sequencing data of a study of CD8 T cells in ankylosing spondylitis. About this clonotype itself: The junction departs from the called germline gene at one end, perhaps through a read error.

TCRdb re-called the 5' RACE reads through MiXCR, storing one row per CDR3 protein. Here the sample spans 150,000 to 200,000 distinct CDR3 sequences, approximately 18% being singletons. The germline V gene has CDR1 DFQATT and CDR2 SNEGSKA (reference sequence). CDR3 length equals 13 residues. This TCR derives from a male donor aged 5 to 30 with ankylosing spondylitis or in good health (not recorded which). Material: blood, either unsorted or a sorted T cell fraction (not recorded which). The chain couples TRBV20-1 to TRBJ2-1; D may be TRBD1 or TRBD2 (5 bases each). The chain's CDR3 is CSAFVGERNELFF. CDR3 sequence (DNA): TGCAGTGCTTTCGTGGGGGAGCGAAATGAGCTGTTCTTC.